One sample yielded the 5 T cell receptor beta chains listed below, sequenced in a study of T cells in Graves' hyperthyroidism and ophthalmopathy. The CDR3 regions of TCR beta were amplified from RNA transcripts. A set of HTBI primers served as the primers for a first-round RT-PCR of the TCR CDR3. Each CDR3 protein gets one entry after TCRdb re-called the multiplex PCR reads with MiXCR. The repertoire includes around 600,000 distinct CDR3 sequences, approximately 15% of them detected once, and roughly 7% sits in the top ten. The sample comprised blood. These TCRs come from a woman younger than 30 with Graves' ophthalmopathy.

The chain recombines TRBV19 with TRBJ1-2; D ambiguous. Trimming took off 5 bases at V and 5 bases at J, with 12 bases between the two ends. This CDR3 contains 13 residues. Germline V CDR1 and CDR2: LNHDA, SQIVND (reference sequence). CDR3 sequence (DNA): TGTGCCAGTAGTCCCGACAACGGGTATGGCTACACCTTC. Its protein is CASSPDNGYGYTF.

This clonotype has a count of ten or more. The chain carries TRBV13 and TRBJ2-5, with 7 positions matching TRBD2. Germline CDR1 reads PRHDT; CDR2 reads FYEKMQ (reference sequence). J was trimmed by 7 bases and V by 4 bases; bases with no gene match: 15. The CDR3 has 16 residues. The CDR3 DNA follows: TGTGCCAGCAGCTGGCCGGGACTAATGAGGGTTGGGACCCAGTACTTC. This gives the protein CASSWPGLMRVGTQYF.

This clonotype was detected only a few times. The chain joins TRBV20-1 to TRBJ2-7; perhaps D is TRBD1 or TRBD2 (5 bases each). Germline V gives CDR1 DFQATT, CDR2 SNEGSKA (reference sequence). The CDR3 is 18 residues long. V lost 0 bases and J 5 bases, leaving 26 bases between the germline ends. CDR3 amino acids: CSARDRGWDPPNFDEQYF. The CDR3 DNA sequence: TGCAGTGCTAGAGATAGGGGTTGGGACCCCCCGAACTTCGACGAGCAGTACTTC.

V gene TRBV28 combines with J gene TRBJ1-2, with D possibly being TRBD1 (6 bases). The ends were cut back, 5 bases at V and 4 bases at J, with 17 bases in the middle. The CDR3 covers 15 residues. Germline V CDR1 and CDR2: MDHEN, SYDVKM. CDR3 amino acids: CASSGAGEVGYGYTF. In nucleotides, the CDR3 is TGTGCCAGCAGTGGGGCAGGGGAGGTAGGCTATGGCTACACCTTC.

This clonotype was detected many times. Here the CDR3 reads CASSQGPIYEQYF. The CDR3 DNA reads TGTGCCAGCAGCCAAGGACCTATCTACGAGCAGTACTTC. The chain has TRBV11-2 and TRBJ2-7; D call uncertain. The CDR3 contains 13 residues. The germline V gene has CDR1 SGHAT and CDR2 FQNNGV. V was clipped by 5 bases and J by 3 bases, with 11 bases between them.